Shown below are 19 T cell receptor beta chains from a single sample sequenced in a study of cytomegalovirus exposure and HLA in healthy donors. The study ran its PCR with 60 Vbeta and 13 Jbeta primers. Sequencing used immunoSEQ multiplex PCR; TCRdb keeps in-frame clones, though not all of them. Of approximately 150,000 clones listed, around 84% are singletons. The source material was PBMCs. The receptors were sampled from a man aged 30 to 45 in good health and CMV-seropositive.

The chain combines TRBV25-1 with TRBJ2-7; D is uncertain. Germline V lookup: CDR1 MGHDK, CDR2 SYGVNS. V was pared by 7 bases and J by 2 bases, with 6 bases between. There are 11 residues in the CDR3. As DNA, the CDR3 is TGTGCCAGCACCGACACCTACGAGCAGTACTTC. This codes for CASTDTYEQYF.

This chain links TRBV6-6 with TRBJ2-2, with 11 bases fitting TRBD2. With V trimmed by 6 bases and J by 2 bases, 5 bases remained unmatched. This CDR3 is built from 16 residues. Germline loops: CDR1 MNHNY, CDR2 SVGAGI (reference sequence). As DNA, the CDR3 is TGTGCCAGCAGGATTCTAGCGGGAGGCAACACCGGGGAGCTGTTTTTT. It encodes CASRILAGGNTGELFF.

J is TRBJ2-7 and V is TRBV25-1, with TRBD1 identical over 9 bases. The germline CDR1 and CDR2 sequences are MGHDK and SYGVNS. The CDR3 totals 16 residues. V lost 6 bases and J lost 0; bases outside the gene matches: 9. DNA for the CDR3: TGTGCCAGCAGAACGGGACAGGGAAAATTCTCCTACGAGCAGTACTTC. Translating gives CASRTGQGKFSYEQYF.

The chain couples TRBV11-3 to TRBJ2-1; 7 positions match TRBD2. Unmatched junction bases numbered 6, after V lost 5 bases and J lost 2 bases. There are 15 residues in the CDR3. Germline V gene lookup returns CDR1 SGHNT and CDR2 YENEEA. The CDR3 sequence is CASSGGRGAYNEQFF. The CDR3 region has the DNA TGTGCCAGCAGCGGCGGGAGAGGGGCCTACAATGAGCAGTTCTTC.

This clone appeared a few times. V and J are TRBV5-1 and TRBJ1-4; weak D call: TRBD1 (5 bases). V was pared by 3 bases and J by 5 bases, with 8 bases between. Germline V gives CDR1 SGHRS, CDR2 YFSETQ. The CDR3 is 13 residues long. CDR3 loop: CASSSQGNEKLFF. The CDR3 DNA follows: TGCGCCAGCAGCTCCCAGGGAAATGAAAAACTGTTTTTT.

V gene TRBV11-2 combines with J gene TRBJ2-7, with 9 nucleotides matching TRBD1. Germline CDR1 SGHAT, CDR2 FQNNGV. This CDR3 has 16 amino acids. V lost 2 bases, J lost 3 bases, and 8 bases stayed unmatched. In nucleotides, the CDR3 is TGTGCCAGCAGCTTACAAGGGACAGGGTATCGCTACGAGCAGTACTTC. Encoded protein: CASSLQGTGYRYEQYF.

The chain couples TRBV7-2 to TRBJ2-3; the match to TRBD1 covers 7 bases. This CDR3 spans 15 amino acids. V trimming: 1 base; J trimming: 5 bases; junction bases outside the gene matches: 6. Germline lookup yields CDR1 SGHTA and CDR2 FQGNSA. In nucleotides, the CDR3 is TGTGCCAGCAGCTTAGAGAGGGGGCTTGGAGATACGCAGTATTTT. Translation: CASSLERGLGDTQYF.

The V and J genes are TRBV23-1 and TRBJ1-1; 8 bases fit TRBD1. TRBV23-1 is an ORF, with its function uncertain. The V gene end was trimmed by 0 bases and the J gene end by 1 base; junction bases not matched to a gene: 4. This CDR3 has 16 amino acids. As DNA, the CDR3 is TGCGCCAGCAGTCAATCAGATGACAGGGGGAACACTGAAGCTTTCTTT. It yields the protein CASSQSDDRGNTEAFF.

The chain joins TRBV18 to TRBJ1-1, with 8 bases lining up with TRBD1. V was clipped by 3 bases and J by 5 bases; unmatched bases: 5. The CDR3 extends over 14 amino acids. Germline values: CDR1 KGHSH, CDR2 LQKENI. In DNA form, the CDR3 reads TGTGCCAGCTCACCCGACAGGGGTCGTACTGAAGCTTTCTTT. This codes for CASSPDRGRTEAFF.

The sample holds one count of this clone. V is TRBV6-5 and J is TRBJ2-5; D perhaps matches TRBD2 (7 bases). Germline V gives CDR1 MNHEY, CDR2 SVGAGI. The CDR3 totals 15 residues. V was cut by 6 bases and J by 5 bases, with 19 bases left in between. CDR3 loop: CASRRGRGAVETQYF. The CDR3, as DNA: TGTGCCAGCAGGAGGGGGAGGGGGGCGGTGGAGACCCAGTACTTC.

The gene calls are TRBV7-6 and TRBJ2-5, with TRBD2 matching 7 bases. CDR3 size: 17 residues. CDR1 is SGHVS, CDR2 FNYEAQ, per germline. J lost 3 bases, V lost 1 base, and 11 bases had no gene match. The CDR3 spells CASSLVIRLAGEETQYF. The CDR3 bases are TGTGCCAGCAGCTTAGTTATAAGGTTGGCGGGAGAAGAGACCCAGTACTTC. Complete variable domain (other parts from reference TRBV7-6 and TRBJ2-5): GAGVSQSPRYKVTKRGQDVALRCDPISGHVSLYWYRQALGQGPEFLTYFNYEAQQDKSGLPNDRFSAERPEGSISTLTIQRTEQRDSAMYRCASSLVIRLAGEETQYFGPGTRLLVL.

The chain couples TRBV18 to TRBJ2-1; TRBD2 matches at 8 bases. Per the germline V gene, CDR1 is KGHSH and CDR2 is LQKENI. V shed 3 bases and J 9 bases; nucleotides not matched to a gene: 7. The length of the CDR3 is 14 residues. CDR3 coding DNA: TGTGCCAGCTCACCGGGACTAGTGGGGAGTGAGCAGTTCTTC. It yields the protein CASSPGLVGSEQFF.

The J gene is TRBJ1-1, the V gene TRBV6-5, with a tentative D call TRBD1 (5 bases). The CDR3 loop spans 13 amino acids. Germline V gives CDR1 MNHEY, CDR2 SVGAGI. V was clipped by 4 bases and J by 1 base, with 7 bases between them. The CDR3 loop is CASSSQGNTEAFF. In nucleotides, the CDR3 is TGTGCCAGCAGTTCTCAGGGGAACACTGAAGCTTTCTTT.

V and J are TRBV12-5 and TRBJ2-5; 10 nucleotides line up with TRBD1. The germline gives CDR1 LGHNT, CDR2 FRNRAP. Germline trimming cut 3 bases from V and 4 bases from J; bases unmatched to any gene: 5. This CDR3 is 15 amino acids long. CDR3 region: CASGFPDRGGETQYF. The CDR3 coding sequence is TGTGCTAGTGGTTTTCCGGACAGGGGGGGAGAGACCCAGTACTTC. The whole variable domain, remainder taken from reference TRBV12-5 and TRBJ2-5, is DARVTQTPRHKVTEMGQEVTMRCQPILGHNTVFWYRQTMMQGLELLAYFRNRAPLDDSGMPKDRFSAEMPDATLATLKIQPSEPRDSAVYFCASGFPDRGGETQYFGPGTRLLVL.

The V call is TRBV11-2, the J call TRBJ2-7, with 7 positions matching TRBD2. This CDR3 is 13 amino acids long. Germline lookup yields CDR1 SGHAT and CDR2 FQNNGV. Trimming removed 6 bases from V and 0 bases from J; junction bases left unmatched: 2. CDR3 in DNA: TGTGCCAGCAGACGGACTAGCTCCTACGAGCAGTACGTC. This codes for CASRRTSSYEQYV.

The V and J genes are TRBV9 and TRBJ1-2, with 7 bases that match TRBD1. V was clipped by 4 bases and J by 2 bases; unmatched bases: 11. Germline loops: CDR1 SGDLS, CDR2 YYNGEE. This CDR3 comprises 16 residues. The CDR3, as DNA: TGTGCCAGCAGCCCAGGGGGTCGGCCGTCCAACTATGGCTACACCTTC. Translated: CASSPGGRPSNYGYTF.

The CDR3 region has the DNA TGTGCCTGGAGTTCACTCTCCCGACTAGCGGGACGCGGGGAGCTGTTTTTT. Its translation: CAWSSLSRLAGRGELFF. The chain has TRBV30 and TRBJ2-2; TRBD2 matches at 11 bases. The CDR3 contains 17 residues. Trimming at V came to 2 bases and at J to 7 bases, leaving 12 bases not matched to a gene. The germline V gene encodes CDR1 GTSNPN and CDR2 SVGIG (reference sequence).

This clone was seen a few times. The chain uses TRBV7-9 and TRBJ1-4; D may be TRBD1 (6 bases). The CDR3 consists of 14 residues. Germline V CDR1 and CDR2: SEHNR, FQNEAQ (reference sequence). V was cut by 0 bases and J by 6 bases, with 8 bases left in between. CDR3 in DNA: TGTGCCAGCAGCTTAGCGACAGGAGATGAAAAACTGTTTTTT. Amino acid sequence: CASSLATGDEKLFF. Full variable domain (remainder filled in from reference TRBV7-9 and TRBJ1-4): DTGVSQNPRHKITKRGQNVTFRCDPISEHNRLYWYRQTLGQGPEFLTYFQNEAQLEKSRLLSDRFSAERPKGSFSTLEIQRTEQGDSAMYLCASSLATGDEKLFFGSGTQLSVL.

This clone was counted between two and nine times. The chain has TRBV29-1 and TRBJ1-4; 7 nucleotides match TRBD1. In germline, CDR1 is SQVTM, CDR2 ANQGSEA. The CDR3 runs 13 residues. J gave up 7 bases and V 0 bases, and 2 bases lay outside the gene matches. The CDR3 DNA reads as TGCAGCGTTGAAGACGGACAGGCTGAAAAACTGTTTTTT. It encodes CSVEDGQAEKLFF. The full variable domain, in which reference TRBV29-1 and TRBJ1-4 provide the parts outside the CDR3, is SAVISQKPSRDICQRGTSLTIQCQVDSQVTMMFWYRQQPGQSLTLIATANQGSEATYESGFVIDKFPISRPNLTFSTLTVSNMSPEDSSIYLCSVEDGQAEKLFFGSGTQLSVL.